The 9 T cell receptor beta chains given below trace back to one sample, sequenced in a study of blood T cells in healthy people across ages. A second PCR, run for about 6 to 11 cycles, used a sample-barcoded 5' primer plus a J-beta primer mix. Using its own MiXCR run on the 5' RACE reads, TCRdb lists one record per CDR3 protein. The profile covers 1.5 million or so distinct CDR3 sequences, with about 40% appearing a single time and roughly 8.2% taken by the ten largest. The source material was blood. Receptors originate from a woman aged 18-35 years in good health.

This clonotype was detected only a few times. The rearrangement uses TRBV28 and TRBJ2-7; perhaps TRBD1 as D (6 bases). The germline V gene has CDR1 MDHEN and CDR2 SYDVKM. V lost 6 bases, J lost 5 bases, and 17 bases lay in between. There are 14 residues in the CDR3. The CDR3 is CASRRVQGYHEQYF. Written as DNA, the CDR3 is TGTGCCAGCAGGCGCGTACAGGGTTACCACGAGCAGTACTTC.

The chain is built from TRBV10-2 and TRBJ2-1; TRBD2 matches at 10 bases. The germline V gene has CDR1 WSHSY and CDR2 SAAADI. CDR3 length: 16 amino acids. Unmatched junction bases numbered 8, after V lost 2 bases and J lost 7 bases. CDR3: CASSEVLAGARNEQFF. CDR3 nucleotides: TGCGCCAGCAGTGAGGTTCTAGCGGGGGCGAGGAATGAGCAGTTCTTC.

This clonotype was picked up a small number of times. CDR3 DNA: TGCGCCAGCAGCTTGACCCCAACAGGGTACAATGAGCAGTTCTTC. It translates to CASSLTPTGYNEQFF. The V call is TRBV5-1, the J call TRBJ2-1, with a possible D match to TRBD1 (6 bases). Trimming removed 1 base at V and 4 bases at J, with 12 bases between. The CDR3 contains 15 residues. CDR1 is SGHRS and CDR2 is YFSETQ in the germline V gene.

This clonotype was recorded a few times. The chain links TRBV13 to TRBJ2-1, with unresolved D. This CDR3 region has 15 residues. Trimming removed 4 bases from V and 0 bases from J, with 10 bases in between. Looked up from germline, CDR1 is PRHDT and CDR2 is FYEKMQ (reference sequence). The DNA for the CDR3 is TGTGCCAGCAGCTCCCGGGCCCCCTCCTACAATGAGCAGTTCTTC. It codes for CASSSRAPSYNEQFF.

This clonotype was observed a few times. The rearrangement uses TRBV6-1 and TRBJ2-7, with 11 bases that match TRBD1. This CDR3 comprises 15 residues. Germline assignment: CDR1 MNHNS and CDR2 SASEGT. J was trimmed by 3 bases and V by 3 bases; bases with no gene match: 4. CDR3 protein: CASSDPGQGVYEQYF. In DNA form, the CDR3 reads TGTGCCAGCAGTGATCCGGGACAGGGGGTCTACGAGCAGTACTTC.

The V and J genes are TRBV12-3 or TRBV12-4 and TRBJ2-7; D perhaps matches TRBD2 (6 bases). The V end was cut by 4 bases, the J end by 5 bases, with 27 bases between. The CDR3 totals 18 residues. DNA of the CDR3: TGTGCCAGCAGTTACTCCAATTTCGTTGTGGGAGGAATTGACGAGCAGTACTTC. It yields the protein CASSYSNFVVGGIDEQYF.

Details on this clonotype: One end of the junction does not line up with germline, which may come from a read error. The chain employs TRBV20-1 and TRBJ2-5; D is unresolved. The CDR3 extends over 10 amino acids. Germline V gene sequence: CDR1 DFQATT, CDR2 SNEGSKA (reference sequence). CDR3 region: CSASQGTQYF. Here the CDR3 DNA reads TGCAGTGCTTCCCAAGGGACCCAGTACTTC.

CDR3 coding DNA: TGCGCCAGCAGCCAAGGTTACGGGGGAGGCTATGGCTACACCTTC. Translation gives CASSQGYGGGYGYTF. This sequence joins TRBV4-1 and TRBJ1-2, with D possibly TRBD1 on 5 matching bases. Germline CDR1 is MGHRA and CDR2 is YSYEKL. This CDR3 contains 15 residues. V lost 1 base and J 4 bases, leaving 13 bases between the germline ends.

V gene TRBV3-1 combines with J gene TRBJ2-2; perhaps D is TRBD1 or TRBD2 (6 bases each). This CDR3 is built from 17 residues. The germline CDR1 and CDR2 sequences are LGHDT and YNNKEL (reference sequence). V lost 4 bases and J 1 base, leaving 16 bases between the germline ends. This CDR3 is CASSPPRGQRNTGELFF. The CDR3 DNA is TGTGCCAGCAGCCCCCCCCGGGGGCAGAGGAACACCGGGGAGCTGTTTTTT.